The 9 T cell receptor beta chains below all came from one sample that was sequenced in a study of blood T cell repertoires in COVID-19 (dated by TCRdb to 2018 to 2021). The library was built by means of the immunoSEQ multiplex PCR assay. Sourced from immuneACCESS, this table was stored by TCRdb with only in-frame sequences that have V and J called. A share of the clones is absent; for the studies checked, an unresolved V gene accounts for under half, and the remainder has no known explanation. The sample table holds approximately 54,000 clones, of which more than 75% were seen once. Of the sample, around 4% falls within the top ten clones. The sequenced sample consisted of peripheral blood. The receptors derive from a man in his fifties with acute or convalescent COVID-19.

This CDR3 is CASSSQGAETQYF. CDR3 coding DNA: TGTGCCAGCAGCTCTCAGGGGGCGGAGACCCAGTACTTC. The chain is built from TRBV11-3 and TRBJ2-5; TRBD1 matches 8 bases. J gave up 5 bases and V 4 bases, and 3 bases lay outside the gene matches. Germline V gene data show CDR1 as SGHNT and CDR2 as YENEEA. This CDR3 is built from 13 residues.

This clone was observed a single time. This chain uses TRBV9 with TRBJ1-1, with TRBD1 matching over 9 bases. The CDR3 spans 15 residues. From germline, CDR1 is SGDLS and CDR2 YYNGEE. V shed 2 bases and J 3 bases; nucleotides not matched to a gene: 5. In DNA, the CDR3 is TGTGCCAGCAGCGTCGGGACAGGGCTCGACACTGAAGCTTTCTTT. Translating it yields CASSVGTGLDTEAFF.

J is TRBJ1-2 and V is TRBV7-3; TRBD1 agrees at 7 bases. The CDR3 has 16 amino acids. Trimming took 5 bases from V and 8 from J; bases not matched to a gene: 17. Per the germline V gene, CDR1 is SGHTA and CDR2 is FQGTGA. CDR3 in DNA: TGTGCCAGCAGCCCCCGTACAGGGGCGTCATCGGGGGGCTACACCTTC. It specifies CASSPRTGASSGGYTF.

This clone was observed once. The CDR3 sequence: CASSIEKGLLDGYTF. The CDR3 nucleotides read TGTGCCAGTAGTATAGAGAAGGGGCTACTCGATGGCTACACCTTC. J is TRBJ1-2 and V is TRBV19; D might be TRBD1 (5 bases). Germline lookup yields CDR1 LNHDA and CDR2 SQIVND (reference sequence). This CDR3 comprises 15 residues. The V and J ends lost 0 bases and 6 bases respectively, with 14 bases between them. The full variable domain, rest sourced from reference TRBV19 and TRBJ1-2, is DGGITQSPKYLFRKEGQNVTLSCEQNLNHDAMYWYRQDPGQGLRLIYYSQIVNDFQKGDIAEGYSVSREKKESFPLTVTSAQKNPTAFYLCASSIEKGLLDGYTFGSGTRLTVV.

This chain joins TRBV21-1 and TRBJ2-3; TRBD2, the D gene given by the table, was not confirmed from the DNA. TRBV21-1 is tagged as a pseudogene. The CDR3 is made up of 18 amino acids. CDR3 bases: TGTGCCAGCAGCAAAGGAGGGACTAGCGGGGCAAGCACAGATACGCAGTATTTT. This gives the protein CASSKGGTSGASTDTQYF.

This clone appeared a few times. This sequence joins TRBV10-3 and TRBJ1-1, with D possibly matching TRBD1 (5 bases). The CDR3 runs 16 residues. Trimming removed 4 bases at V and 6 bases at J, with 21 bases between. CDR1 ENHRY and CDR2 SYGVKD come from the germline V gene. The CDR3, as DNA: TGTGCCATCAGTGGCCAGGGTGCGAGTCGGTTCGCTGAAGCTTTCTTT. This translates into CAISGQGASRFAEAFF.

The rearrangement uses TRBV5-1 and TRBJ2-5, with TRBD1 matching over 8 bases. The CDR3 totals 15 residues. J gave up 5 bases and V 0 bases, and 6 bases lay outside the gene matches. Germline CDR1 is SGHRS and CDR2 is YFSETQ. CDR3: CASSLGRGLGETQYF. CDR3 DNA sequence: TGCGCCAGCAGCTTGGGCAGGGGGCTTGGGGAGACCCAGTACTTC.

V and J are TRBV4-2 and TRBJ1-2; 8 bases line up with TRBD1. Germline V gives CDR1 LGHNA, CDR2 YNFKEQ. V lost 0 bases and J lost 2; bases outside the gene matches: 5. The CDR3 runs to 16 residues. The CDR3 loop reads CASSQDPGQANYGYTF. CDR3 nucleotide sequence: TGTGCCAGCAGCCAAGATCCGGGACAGGCCAACTATGGCTACACCTTC.

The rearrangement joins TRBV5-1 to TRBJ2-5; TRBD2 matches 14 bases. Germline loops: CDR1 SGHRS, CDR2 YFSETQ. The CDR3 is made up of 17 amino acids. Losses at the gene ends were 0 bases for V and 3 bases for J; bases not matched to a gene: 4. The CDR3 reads CASSLEGGLAGEETQYF. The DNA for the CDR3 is TGCGCCAGCAGCTTGGAGGGGGGACTAGCGGGAGAAGAGACCCAGTACTTC. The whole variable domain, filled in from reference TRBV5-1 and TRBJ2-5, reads KAGVTQTPRYLIKTRGQQVTLSCSPISGHRSVSWYQQTPGQGLQFLFEYFSETQRNKGNFPGRFSGRQFSNSRSEMNVSTLELGDSALYLCASSLEGGLAGEETQYFGPGTRLLVL.